A single sample is the source of the 28 T cell receptor beta chains below, sequenced in a study of Ad26.COV2.S vaccination and SARS-CoV-2 variants. Method: immunoSEQ multiplex PCR; TCRdb's copy keeps in-frame clones and lacks some. The repertoire holds around 400,000 clones, with around four fifths as singletons. Specified treatment: 15 to 20 received Ad26.COV2.S at low or high dose, single or two shots; 5 received placebo; per-sample allocation not given. Each sample was drawn 63 days after the first injection (of vaccine or placebo). The material was peripheral blood, obtained in a trial of Ad26.COV2.S vaccine versus placebo. The origin of the receptors is a person between 18 and 60 years old who received the Ad26.COV2.S COVID-19 vaccine or a placebo.

This chain uses TRBV3-1 (or the pseudogene TRBV3-2) with TRBJ1-1, with TRBD1 as a possible D gene (6 bases). V lost 3 bases and J 4 bases, leaving 15 bases between the germline ends. The CDR3 is 15 residues long. Germline V gene lookup returns CDR1 LGHDT and CDR2 YNNKEL (reference sequence). This chain's CDR3 is CASSQLQGRGTEAFF. The CDR3 nucleotides are TGTGCCAGCAGCCAGTTACAGGGTAGGGGCACTGAAGCTTTCTTT.

DNA for the CDR3: TGTGCCATCAGTGAGACCAGGGGGGAGCAGTACTTC. Translating it yields CAISETRGEQYF. The chain has TRBV10-3 and TRBJ2-7; TRBD1 agrees at 7 bases. CDR3 length: 12 residues. The V gene's germline CDR1 is ENHRY and CDR2 SYGVKD. The V segment lost 2 bases and the J segment 7 bases; nucleotides outside the gene matches: 2.

This sequence joins TRBV5-4 and TRBJ2-7; D is perhaps TRBD1 or TRBD2 (5 bases each). The CDR3 is 15 amino acids. Germline CDR1 reads SGHNT; CDR2 reads YYREEE (reference sequence). V was shortened by 4 bases and J by 4 bases, with 18 bases between the two germline ends. CDR3 DNA: TGTGCCAGCAGCACTGCCTCCGGGACCCGTTACGAGCAGTACTTC. It is translated as CASSTASGTRYEQYF.

This rearrangement joins TRBV28 to TRBJ2-1, with 9 bases fitting TRBD1. This CDR3 has 14 amino acids. The V gene's germline CDR1 is MDHEN and CDR2 SYDVKM. Trimming removed 4 bases from V and 5 bases from J; junction bases left unmatched: 3. The CDR3: CASSSWTGDNEQFF. The DNA for the CDR3 is TGTGCCAGCAGTTCCTGGACAGGGGACAATGAGCAGTTCTTC.

This clone was found a few times. The chain joins TRBV5-3 to TRBJ1-2, with D possibly being TRBD1 (5 bases). TRBV5-3 is treated as an ORF (open reading frame) with a function not yet certain. The V end lost 7 bases, the J end lost 9 bases, and 7 bases lay between the germline ends. The CDR3 totals 9 residues. The CDR3 DNA is TGTGCCAGAGGGACCTGCTACACCTTC. It specifies CARGTCYTF.

The sample holds a few counts of this clone. CDR3 sequence reads: CASMFGQRSSPLHF. The DNA for the CDR3 is TGTGCCAGCATGTTTGGACAGAGAAGTTCACCCCTCCACTTT. J is TRBJ1-6 and V is TRBV28, with a tentative D call TRBD1 (6 bases). Germline CDR1 is MDHEN and CDR2 is SYDVKM. Trimming left V 7 bases short and J 9 bases short, with 16 bases between. CDR3 length: 14 residues.

This sequence joins TRBV11-2 and TRBJ2-5; D might be TRBD2 (6 bases). Trimming took 1 base from V and 4 from J, leaving 13 bases between them. There are 15 residues in the CDR3. The germline V gene has CDR1 SGHAT and CDR2 FQNNGV. CDR3 nucleotides: TGTGCCAGCAGCTTAGTTGCAGGGCGGGGAGAGACCCAGTACTTC. Translation: CASSLVAGRGETQYF.

The chain recombines TRBV2 with TRBJ1-3, with 10 bases matching TRBD1. This CDR3 comprises 14 residues. V trimming: 8 bases; J trimming: 4 bases; junction bases outside the gene matches: 5. The V gene's germline CDR1 is SNHLY and CDR2 FYNNEI. The CDR3 protein is CASRGQGLGNTIYF. CDR3 DNA: TGTGCCAGCCGGGGACAGGGGTTAGGAAACACCATATATTTT.

The chain combines TRBV13 with TRBJ1-1; possible D gene TRBD1, 5 bases. V lost 1 base and J 0 bases, leaving 15 bases between the germline ends. Germline V gives CDR1 PRHDT, CDR2 FYEKMQ (reference sequence). This CDR3 contains 17 residues. The CDR3 DNA is TGTGCCAGCAGCTTAGTGGTTTTGGGACTCATGAACACTGAAGCTTTCTTT. It translates to CASSLVVLGLMNTEAFF.

CDR3 region: CASSQERPNTGELFF. In DNA, the CDR3 is TGCGCCAGCAGCCAAGAACGACCCAACACCGGGGAGCTGTTTTTT. This chain links TRBV4-1 with TRBJ2-2; D remains ambiguous. Per germline, CDR1 MGHRA and CDR2 YSYEKL. The ends were cut back, 0 bases at V and 2 bases at J, with 7 bases in the middle. This CDR3 has 15 residues.

The rearrangement links TRBV5-7 to TRBJ1-1; the D is unclear. Being an ORF, TRBV5-7 has a function that is uncertain. The CDR3 sequence is 14 residues long. Trimming left V 3 bases short and J 1 base short, with 10 bases between. CDR3: CASSSGGPNTEAFF. The CDR3 DNA is TGTGCCAGCAGCTCCGGTGGGCCGAACACTGAAGCTTTCTTT.

To note about this clone: Other nucleotide sequences in the sample specify the same CDR3. The genes are TRBV5-1 and TRBJ1-2; 9 bases fit TRBD1. Trimming at V came to 0 bases and at J to 8 bases, leaving 2 bases not matched to a gene. Germline values: CDR1 SGHRS, CDR2 YFSETQ. CDR3 length: 13 residues. CDR3 nucleotides: TGCGCCAGCAGCTTGGGACAGGGGGACGGCTACACCTTC. It encodes CASSLGQGDGYTF.

A remark on this clone: At the DNA level, this CDR3 is encoded by other sequences in the same sample as well. The J gene is TRBJ1-1, the V gene TRBV5-1; D is possibly TRBD1 (5 bases). Germline V gene lookup returns CDR1 SGHRS and CDR2 YFSETQ. With 0 bases removed from V and 1 base from J, the gap between germline ends came to 7 bases. The CDR3 covers 14 residues. The chain's CDR3 is CASSLDRRNTEAFF. CDR3 in DNA: TGCGCCAGCAGCTTGGACAGGCGGAACACTGAAGCTTTCTTT. The entire variable domain, with the rest obtained from reference TRBV5-1 and TRBJ1-1, is as follows: KAGVTQTPRYLIKTRGQQVTLSCSPISGHRSVSWYQQTPGQGLQFLFEYFSETQRNKGNFPGRFSGRQFSNSRSEMNVSTLELGDSALYLCASSLDRRNTEAFFGQGTRLTVV.

V usage is TRBV6-5 and J usage is TRBJ2-7; D is perhaps TRBD1 (5 bases). Trimming took 8 bases from V and 1 from J, leaving 15 bases between them. Germline V gives CDR1 MNHEY, CDR2 SVGAGI. The CDR3 sequence is 14 residues long. DNA for the CDR3: TGTGCCAGCGGCCTACTGGGGCAGTCCTACGAGCAGTACTTC. Translation gives CASGLLGQSYEQYF.

The chain combines TRBV19 with TRBJ1-2, with TRBD1 as a possible D gene (5 bases). Looked up from germline, CDR1 is LNHDA and CDR2 is SQIVND (reference sequence). The V gene lost 1 base and the J gene lost 4 bases, with 7 bases spanning the gap. The length of the CDR3 is 13 residues. The CDR3 loop is CASSIGQPYGYTF. The DNA of the CDR3 is TGTGCCAGTAGTATAGGACAGCCCTATGGCTACACCTTC.

This chain joins TRBV7-2 and TRBJ1-2; D remains unclear. V was pared by 3 bases and J by 4 bases, with 9 bases between. This CDR3 comprises 13 residues. Germline V lookup: CDR1 SGHTA, CDR2 FQGNSA. The CDR3 spells CASSFLGPYGYTF. DNA of the CDR3: TGTGCCAGCAGCTTTCTCGGACCCTATGGCTACACCTTC.

The chain uses TRBV11-3 and TRBJ2-2; 9 bases map to TRBD1. V trimming: 5 bases; J trimming: 5 bases; junction bases outside the gene matches: 9. The CDR3 loop spans 16 amino acids. Germline CDR1 is SGHNT and CDR2 is YENEEA. The DNA for the CDR3 is TGTGCCAGCAGCCCGTGGACAGGGGACCGAACCGGGGAGCTGTTTTTT. Its protein product is CASSPWTGDRTGELFF.

This clone was detected a few times. V is TRBV21-1 and J is TRBJ1-2; no DNA check was done on the table's D call, TRBD1. TRBV21-1 is marked as a pseudogene. The CDR3 extends over 22 amino acids. This CDR3 is CASSKDSPNLDRGLSDMRGYTF. The CDR3 DNA is TGTGCCAGCAGCAAAGATAGTCCCAACCTGGACAGGGGGTTAAGCGATATGAGAGGCTACACCTTC.

V is TRBV18 and J is TRBJ2-1, with D unresolved. Germline CDR1 KGHSH, CDR2 LQKENI. Trimming took off 3 bases at V and 5 bases at J, with 5 bases between the two ends. This CDR3 is built from 12 residues. The CDR3, as DNA: TGTGCCAGCTCACCGGGTGACAATGAGCAGTTCTTC. Its translation is CASSPGDNEQFF.

In its sample, this clone was seen once. This chain connects TRBV14 to TRBJ2-7, with D perhaps TRBD1 (5 bases). Per the germline V gene, CDR1 is SGHDN and CDR2 is FVKESK. This CDR3 is 16 amino acids long. The V end was cut by 4 bases, the J end by 5 bases, with 21 bases between. As DNA, the CDR3 is TGTGCCAGCAGCCGAGGTAGGACATTCCTATCCGACGAGCAGTACTTC. This encodes CASSRGRTFLSDEQYF. Full variable domain (outside the CDR3, taken from reference TRBV14 and TRBJ2-7): EAGVTQFPSHSVIEKGQTVTLRCDPISGHDNLYWYRRVMGKEIKFLLHFVKESKQDESGMPNNRFLAERTGGTYSTLKVQPAELEDSGVYFCASSRGRTFLSDEQYFGPGTRLTVT.

The table lists this clone with a count of one. The chain carries TRBV29-1 and TRBJ2-5; D remains ambiguous. V lost 4 bases and J 1 base, leaving 10 bases between the germline ends. The V gene's germline CDR1 is SQVTM and CDR2 ANQGSEA. This CDR3 has 13 amino acids. The CDR3 DNA follows: TGCAGCGTTGTCCTTGCGTCCCAAGAGACCCAGTACTTC. It translates to CSVVLASQETQYF.

This clone has only one observation. The V and J genes are TRBV5-5 and TRBJ2-7, with a tentative D call TRBD1 (6 bases). The CDR3 extends over 13 amino acids. The V gene lost 2 bases and the J gene lost 5 bases, with 11 bases spanning the gap. Germline CDR1 is SGHKS and CDR2 is YYEKEE (reference sequence). The CDR3, as DNA: TGTGCCAGCAGCTTACCAGGGGTCCACGAGCAGTACTTC. Protein: CASSLPGVHEQYF. Full variable domain (rest looked up from reference TRBV5-5 and TRBJ2-7): DAGVTQSPTHLIKTRGQQVTLRCSPISGHKSVSWYQQVLGQGPQFIFQYYEKEERGRGNFPDRFSARQFPNYSSELNVNALLLGDSALYLCASSLPGVHEQYFGPGTRLTVT.

This rearrangement joins TRBV7-2 to TRBJ1-5, with 7 nucleotides matching TRBD1. Losses at the gene ends were 4 bases for V and 4 bases for J; bases not matched to a gene: 1. The germline gives CDR1 SGHTA, CDR2 FQGNSA. The CDR3 totals 13 residues. The DNA of the CDR3 is TGTGCCAGCAGCTCGGGACAGAATCAGCCCCAGCATTTT. Encoded protein: CASSSGQNQPQHF.

This rearrangement joins TRBV3-1 (or the pseudogene TRBV3-2) to TRBJ2-7; D unclear. Germline V gene sequence: CDR1 LGHDT, CDR2 YNNKEL (reference sequence). V lost 4 bases and J 5 bases, leaving 12 bases between the germline ends. The CDR3 is made up of 13 amino acids. CDR3 residues: CASSLPGSNEQYF. CDR3 coding DNA: TGTGCCAGCAGCCTACCGGGTTCGAACGAGCAGTACTTC.

The chain is built from TRBV7-9 and TRBJ1-2; 9 nucleotides match TRBD1. V shed 3 bases and J 6 bases; nucleotides not matched to a gene: 17. Germline-derived CDR1 and CDR2 are SEHNR and FQNEAQ (reference sequence). CDR3 length: 18 amino acids. CDR3 DNA: TGTGCCAGCAGCTTTATCGCCGGGACAGGGAGACGAAGTCATGGCTACACCTTC. This encodes CASSFIAGTGRRSHGYTF.

This clone turned up a few times. This chain connects TRBV19 to TRBJ1-6; 11 bases match TRBD1. V was clipped by 5 bases and J by 7 bases; unmatched bases: 13. There are 18 residues in the CDR3. Germline-derived CDR1 and CDR2 are LNHDA and SQIVND (reference sequence). DNA of the CDR3: TGTGCCAGTAGTCCGGGCCGGGACAGGGGGTGGAGGAATTCACCCCTCCACTTT. It codes for CASSPGRDRGWRNSPLHF.

V is TRBV9 and J is TRBJ1-3; weak D call: TRBD1 (6 bases). The CDR3 totals 15 residues. Trimming took 3 bases from V and 6 from J, leaving 16 bases between them. Germline CDR1 is SGDLS and CDR2 is YYNGEE. The CDR3 region is CASSGTGMRTNTIYF. For the CDR3, the DNA is TGTGCCAGCAGCGGTACAGGGATGAGGACAAACACCATATATTTT.

The rearrangement links TRBV4-1 to TRBJ1-6, with TRBD1 matching 11 bases. Germline loops: CDR1 MGHRA, CDR2 YSYEKL. With 3 bases clipped from V and 7 bases from J, the junction kept 5 bases outside the gene matches. This CDR3 is 16 amino acids long. The CDR3 sequence is CASSQGGQGANSPLHF. In nucleotides, the CDR3 is TGCGCCAGCAGCCAGGGAGGACAGGGGGCAAATTCACCCCTCCACTTT.